The following is a T cell receptor (beta chain) sequence with its context. Its antigen is undetermined. V gave up 6 bases and J gave up 3 bases, with 6 bases separating them. The CDR3 covers 12 residues. These data are taken from a study of response to subunit inactivated influenza vaccine. TCRdb analysed the RT-PCR reads with MiXCR anew, one entry per CDR3 protein. The sample records roughly 760,000 distinct CDR3 sequences, 21% being singletons. Study-wide results and caveats: The study's authors posited that every seasonal influenza vaccination enlists few new T cells.

The TCR originated in a man aged 50 or older who received an inactivated influenza vaccine. This specimen was PBMCs from blood, taken 5 days after vaccination. This sequence joins TRBV12-3 or TRBV12-4 and TRBJ1-5; D not certain. CDR3 sequence: CASREFNQPQHF. DNA for the CDR3: TGTGCCAGCAGGGAGTTCAATCAGCCCCAGCATTTT.